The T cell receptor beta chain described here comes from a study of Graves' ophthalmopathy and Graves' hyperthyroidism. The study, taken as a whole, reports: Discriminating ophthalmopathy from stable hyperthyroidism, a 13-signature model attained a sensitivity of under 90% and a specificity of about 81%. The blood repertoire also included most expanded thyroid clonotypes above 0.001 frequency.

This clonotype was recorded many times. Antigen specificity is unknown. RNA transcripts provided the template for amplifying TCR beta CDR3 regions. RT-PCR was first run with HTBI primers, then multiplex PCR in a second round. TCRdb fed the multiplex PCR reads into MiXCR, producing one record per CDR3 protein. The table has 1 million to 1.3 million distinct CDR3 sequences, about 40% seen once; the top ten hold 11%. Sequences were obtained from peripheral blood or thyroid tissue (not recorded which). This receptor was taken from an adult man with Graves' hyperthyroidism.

CDR3 nucleotide sequence: TGCAGCGTTAACGTTCAGGGGGCTAAAGCTTTCTTT. It specifies CSVNVQGAKAFF. The chain is built from TRBV29-1 and TRBJ1-1; 8 bases fit TRBD1. J was trimmed by 9 bases and V by 5 bases; bases with no gene match: 8. The germline V gene has CDR1 SQVTM and CDR2 ANQGSEA. The CDR3 totals 12 residues.